The 5 T cell receptor beta chains listed next were all sequenced from one sample in a study of cytomegalovirus exposure and HLA in healthy donors. PCR amplification relied on 60 Vbeta primers (plus 13 Jbeta primers). The data were produced by immunoSEQ multiplex PCR, yet TCRdb's version contains in-frame clones alone and is incomplete. Here the sample spans under 85,000 clones, approximately 79% being singletons. The sequenced sample consisted of PBMCs. The receptors come from a woman aged 40 to 49 in good health and CMV-seropositive.

The J gene is TRBJ2-1, the V gene TRBV27; 9 nucleotides agree with TRBD2. This CDR3 region has 13 residues. Germline CDR1 MNHEY, CDR2 SMNVEV (reference sequence). After removal of 6 bases from V and 6 bases from J, the junction contained 3 bases not matched to a gene. In nucleotides, the CDR3 is TGTGCCAGCAGGGGACTAGCAGGCAATGAGCAGTTCTTC. Encoded protein: CASRGLAGNEQFF.

The chain combines TRBV27 with TRBJ2-7; maybe TRBD2 (5 bases). This CDR3 contains 14 residues. Looked up from germline, CDR1 is MNHEY and CDR2 is SMNVEV (reference sequence). Trimming cost V 6 bases and J 0 bases, with 12 bases left between them. The CDR3 region is CASSHRTDSYEQYF. For the CDR3, the DNA is TGTGCCAGCAGCCACCGGACTGACTCCTACGAGCAGTACTTC.

The rearrangement links TRBV14 to TRBJ2-1; 8 nucleotides line up with TRBD2. Germline V gene data show CDR1 as SGHDN and CDR2 as FVKESK. The V and J ends lost 0 bases and 4 bases, in that order; junction bases with no gene match: 5. The CDR3 is 16 amino acids. The CDR3 spells CASSQDSGDTYNEQFF. The DNA for the CDR3 is TGTGCCAGCAGCCAAGATAGCGGGGACACATACAATGAGCAGTTCTTC.

The rearrangement joins TRBV5-1 to TRBJ2-1, with 9 bases identical to TRBD2. The CDR3 has 13 amino acids. V lost 5 bases and J lost 8; bases outside the gene matches: 5. Germline CDR1 reads SGHRS; CDR2 reads YFSETQ. CDR3 nucleotide sequence: TGCGCCAGCAGGCTAGCGGGGACCGATGAGCAGTTCTTC. This encodes CASRLAGTDEQFF.

The V gene is TRBV27, the J gene TRBJ2-7, with 9 bases matching TRBD2. The CDR3 loop spans 16 amino acids. V was clipped by 7 bases and J by 2 bases; unmatched bases: 12. CDR1 MNHEY and CDR2 SMNVEV come from the germline V gene (reference sequence). CDR3 DNA: TGTGCCAGCACCGCCTATAGCGGGAGCGGAACCTACGAGCAGTACTTC. It specifies CASTAYSGSGTYEQYF.